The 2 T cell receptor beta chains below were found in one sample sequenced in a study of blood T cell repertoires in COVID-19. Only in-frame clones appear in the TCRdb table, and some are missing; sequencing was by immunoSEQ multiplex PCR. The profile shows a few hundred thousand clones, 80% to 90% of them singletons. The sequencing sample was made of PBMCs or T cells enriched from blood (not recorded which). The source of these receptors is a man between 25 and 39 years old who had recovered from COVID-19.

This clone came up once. DNA of the CDR3: TGTGCCAGCGGGGCCCATGACAGGGACACGCAGTATTTT. This translates into CASGAHDRDTQYF. The chain carries TRBV28 and TRBJ2-3; 7 bases are shared with TRBD1. There are 13 residues in the CDR3. Losses at the gene ends were 8 bases for V and 9 bases for J; bases not matched to a gene: 11. CDR1 and CDR2 from the germline V gene are MDHEN and SYDVKM. Together with reference TRBV28 and TRBJ2-3, the CDR3 gives the full variable domain: DVKVTQSSRYLVKRTGEKVFLECVQDMDHENMFWYRQDPGLGLRLIYFSYDVKMKEKGDIPEGYSVSREKKERFSLILESASTNQTSMYLCASGAHDRDTQYFGPGTRLTVL.

The CDR3 bases are TGTGCCAGCCGCGCCTCGAGGGACAGATACTACGAGCAGTACTTC. It encodes CASRASRDRYYEQYF. The rearrangement uses TRBV18 and TRBJ2-7; 7 bases line up with TRBD1. V shed 8 bases, J shed 3 bases, and the junction held 13 bases outside the gene matches. Germline V CDR1 and CDR2: KGHSH, LQKENI. This CDR3 is built from 15 residues.